The 12 T cell receptor beta chains given below trace back to one sample, sequenced in a study of blood T cell repertoires in COVID-19. Using immunoSEQ multiplex PCR, the repertoire was profiled, and TCRdb retains in-frame clones only, with some absent. The data hold approximately 270,000 clones, with approximately 90% observed a single time. Sequencing was performed on PBMCs or T cells enriched from blood (not recorded which). The receptors stem from a man between 40 and 49 years old who had been exposed to COVID-19.

This chain joins TRBV28 and TRBJ1-4; tentative D call: TRBD1 (5 bases). CDR1 and CDR2 (germline): MDHEN, SYDVKM. V lost 6 bases and J lost 5, with 16 bases in between. This CDR3 comprises 15 residues. The CDR3: CASRISTAPNEKLFF. The CDR3 DNA reads as TGTGCCAGCAGGATATCGACAGCCCCGAATGAAAAACTGTTTTTT.

The DNA for the CDR3 is TGTGCCAGCAGCCAAGACAGGGGGCGCGGGACCACTGAAGCTTTCTTT. Protein: CASSQDRGRGTTEAFF. The chain has TRBV9 and TRBJ1-1; 10 bases are shared with TRBD1. Germline CDR1 and CDR2: SGDLS and YYNGEE. This CDR3 region has 16 residues. V was clipped by 4 bases and J by 4 bases; unmatched bases: 10.

This clone occurred once. This rearrangement joins TRBV7-3 to TRBJ2-1, with 8 bases lining up with TRBD1. The germline gives CDR1 SGHTA, CDR2 FQGTGA. V lost 5 bases and J lost 3; bases outside the gene matches: 3. The CDR3 runs 14 residues. The CDR3 protein is CASSLQGVYNEQFF. DNA for the CDR3: TGTGCCAGCAGCCTACAGGGGGTCTACAATGAGCAGTTCTTC. Full variable domain (outside the CDR3, taken from reference TRBV7-3 and TRBJ2-1): GAGVSQTPSNKVTEKGKYVELRCDPISGHTALYWYRQSLGQGPEFLIYFQGTGAADDSGLPNDRFFAVRPEGSVSTLKIQRTERGDSAVYLCASSLQGVYNEQFFGPGTRLTVL.

The CDR3 is CSVRTVSYEQYF. The DNA of the CDR3 is TGCAGCGTAAGGACAGTCTCCTACGAGCAGTACTTC. The chain uses TRBV29-1 and TRBJ2-7; D is possibly TRBD1 (6 bases). Germline-derived CDR1 and CDR2 are SQVTM and ANQGSEA. CDR3 length: 12 amino acids. With 6 bases removed from V and 0 bases from J, the gap between germline ends came to 9 bases.

The chain employs TRBV27 and TRBJ1-1; D remains ambiguous. V lost 5 bases and J lost 1, with 8 bases in between. CDR1 and CDR2 (germline): MNHEY, SMNVEV (reference sequence). There are 13 residues in the CDR3. In DNA, the CDR3 is TGTGCCAGCAGTGACACCTGGAACACTGAAGCTTTCTTT. It is translated as CASSDTWNTEAFF.

The CDR3 region is CASSVDLGASPLHF. The CDR3 nucleotides are TGTGCCAGCAGCGTAGATTTAGGGGCTTCACCCCTCCACTTT. This sequence joins TRBV9 and TRBJ1-6, with a tentative D call TRBD1 (5 bases). CDR1 and CDR2 from the germline V gene are SGDLS and YYNGEE. V lost 0 bases, J lost 9 bases, and 10 bases lay in between. CDR3 length: 14 residues.

V gene TRBV6-2 or TRBV6-3 combines with J gene TRBJ2-6, with TRBD2 matching 12 bases. In germline, CDR1 is MNHEY, CDR2 SVGEGT. The CDR3 is 20 residues long. The ends lost 4 bases at V and 4 bases at J; junction bases unmatched: 14. In DNA, the CDR3 is TGTGCCAGCAGTTCGGAGATTGGACTAGCGGGATGGGACGGGGCCAACGTCCTGACTTTC. This encodes CASSSEIGLAGWDGANVLTF.

V gene TRBV10-3 combines with J gene TRBJ1-2; the D gene is possibly TRBD1 (6 bases). This CDR3 region has 14 residues. The germline V gene has CDR1 ENHRY and CDR2 SYGVKD. The V and J ends lost 2 bases and 6 bases respectively, with 13 bases between them. In nucleotides, the CDR3 is TGTGCCATCAGTGAGGAGGGGGAAGGGGATGGCTACACCTTC. Translation: CAISEEGEGDGYTF.

The V and J genes are TRBV6-5 and TRBJ2-7, with D perhaps TRBD1 (6 bases). This CDR3 has 15 amino acids. CDR1 and CDR2 (germline): MNHEY, SVGAGI. The germline V and J ends were trimmed by 8 bases and 2 bases, with 19 bases remaining between them. The DNA of the CDR3 is TGTGCCAGCGCGCAAGGCCCCAGGGGAACCTACGAGCAGTACTTC. This sequence encodes CASAQGPRGTYEQYF.

This clone showed up just a few times. This chain's CDR3 is CASSSGLAGGRGADTQYF. Here the CDR3 DNA reads TGTGCCAGCAGCTCAGGACTAGCGGGAGGGAGGGGCGCAGATACGCAGTATTTT. The J gene is TRBJ2-3, the V gene TRBV7-2; 15 nucleotides line up with TRBD2. The germline V gene encodes CDR1 SGHTA and CDR2 FQGNSA. The CDR3 is 18 amino acids. Trimming at V came to 4 bases and at J to 4 bases, leaving 9 bases not matched to a gene.

V usage is TRBV28 and J usage is TRBJ2-7; no firm D call. CDR3 length: 12 amino acids. Germline CDR1 and CDR2: MDHEN and SYDVKM. Trimming shortened V by 5 bases and J by 6 bases, and 11 bases separated the two germline ends. The CDR3 nucleotides are TGTGCCAGCAGTCTAACCCCGGTCGAGCAGTACTTC. This translates into CASSLTPVEQYF.

The CDR3 coding sequence is TGTGCCAGCAGCTTATATCGTGATACGCAGTATTTT. Translating gives CASSLYRDTQYF. The gene calls are TRBV7-8 and TRBJ2-3; D remains ambiguous. V was cut by 2 bases and J by 6 bases, with 6 bases left in between. CDR1 and CDR2 from the germline V gene are SGHVS and FQNEAQ. This CDR3 contains 12 residues.